The clone carrying this T cell receptor beta chain has a handful of counts. What it binds is not known. The CDR3 has 15 amino acids. V gave up 1 base and J gave up 6 bases, with 14 bases separating them. CDR1 is SGHAT and CDR2 is FQNNGV in the germline V gene. The sample originates from a study of CD8+ T cells in alopecia areata. Study overall: Treated patients received severity scores based on the percentage of scalp area affected.

Study-level findings and limits: Association of baseline CD8+ expansion with response is uncertain owing to one nonresponder. Lesional scalp exceeded normal scalp in clonality, especially in alopecia totalis/universalis. Normal skin's resident alphabeta T cells are also sequenced in scalp samples.

RNA extraction was followed by reverse transcription into cDNA, which acted as the sequencing template. Sequencing used immunoSEQ multiplex PCR; TCRdb keeps in-frame clones, though not all of them. Among some 220,000 clones, around three fifths were seen once, and the ten largest hold roughly 1.5%. Treatment indicated: oral pan-JAK inhibitor, 5-10 mg twice daily. V is TRBV11-2 and J is TRBJ2-3, with D perhaps matching TRBD2 (5 bases). This clonotype was obtained from a human donor with alopecia areata. This specimen was CD4+ T cells sorted from blood, taken at week 4, from a patient treated with tofacitinib. CDR3 coding DNA: TGTGCCAGCAGCTTAGGACTACGTCCGTCGGATACGCAGTATTTT. Protein: CASSLGLRPSDTQYF.